Below are 10 T cell receptor beta chains sequenced from a single sample in a study of glioma-infiltrating T cells. The iRepertoire nested amplicon-rescue multiplex PCR amplified TCR alpha and beta CDR3s from RNA. Via MiXCR, TCRdb re-called the multiplex PCR reads, giving one row per CDR3 protein. The sample holds around 43,000 distinct CDR3 sequences, around 22% seen once. The specimen sequenced was glioma tissue, nonneoplastic brain tissue, or PBMCs (not recorded which). These receptors were taken from a human donor with low-grade glioma or glioblastoma, undergoing nonglioma brain surgery, or in good health (not recorded which).

Of note for this clonotype: A read error may explain this, as a much larger clone is one base away. CDR3 sequence reads: CASSAWYEQPQHF. The CDR3, as DNA: TGTGCCAGCAGCGCATGGTACGAGCAGCCCCAGCATTTT. V and J are TRBV9 and TRBJ1-5; D ambiguous. CDR1 and CDR2 (germline): SGDLS, YYNGEE. This CDR3 has 13 residues. Trimming removed 3 bases at V and 7 bases at J, with 11 bases between. The whole variable domain, filled in from reference TRBV9 and TRBJ1-5, reads DSGVTQTPKHLITATGQRVTLRCSPRSGDLSVYWYQQSLDQGLQFLIQYYNGEERAKGNILERFSAQQFPDLHSELNLSSLELGDSALYFCASSAWYEQPQHFGDGTRLSIL.

Of note for this clonotype: A much more abundant neighbour one base away suggests this may be a read error. The rearrangement links TRBV29-1 to TRBJ2-1; TRBD1 agrees at 8 bases. V shed 3 bases, J shed 15 bases, and the junction held 7 bases outside the gene matches. CDR3 length: 11 residues. Germline lookup yields CDR1 SQVTM and CDR2 ANQGSEA. DNA of the CDR3: TGCAGCGTTGATCACCGGGACAGGTTGTTCTTC. Its translation: CSVDHRDRLFF.

The table lists this clonotype with many counts. This may stem from a read error, because a much larger clone lies one nucleotide away. The chain combines TRBV27 with TRBJ1-2; 7 bases fit TRBD1. In germline, CDR1 is MNHEY, CDR2 SMNVEV (reference sequence). The CDR3 contains 14 residues. DNA of the CDR3: TGTGCCAGCAGTTTTCGAGGGGGCAGCTATGGCTACGCCTTC. Translating it yields CASSFRGGSYGYAF.

This clonotype was seen ten or more times. The chain joins TRBV19 to TRBJ1-2; perhaps TRBD1 as D (6 bases). Trimming cost V 5 bases and J 5 bases, with 18 bases left between them. In germline, CDR1 is LNHDA, CDR2 SQIVND (reference sequence). The CDR3 is made up of 15 amino acids. The CDR3 spells CASSYRDRLDYGYTF. The DNA for the CDR3 is TGTGCCAGTAGTTACAGAGACAGGTTGGATTATGGCTACACCTTC.

Many counts were recorded for this clonotype. The chain is built from TRBV12-3 or TRBV12-4 and TRBJ2-2; D is possibly TRBD2 (5 bases). V was pared by 4 bases and J by 6 bases, with 12 bases between. This CDR3 is 14 amino acids long. The CDR3 coding sequence is TGTGCCAGCAGTTCGAGGGCGATCTCCGGGGAGCTGTTTTTT. Translation: CASSSRAISGELFF.

In its sample, this clonotype was seen a few times. The rearrangement links TRBV12-3 or TRBV12-4 to TRBJ2-2; D unclear. V was shortened by 3 bases and J by 4 bases, with 6 bases between the two germline ends. This CDR3 has 13 amino acids. This CDR3 reads CASSFGSTGELFF. In DNA, the CDR3 is TGTGCCAGCAGTTTTGGCAGCACCGGGGAGCTGTTTTTT.

This clonotype was observed many times. The gene calls are TRBV11-1 and TRBJ2-3, with 10 bases matching TRBD2. Losses at the gene ends were 4 bases for V and 2 bases for J; bases not matched to a gene: 12. The CDR3 has 18 residues. The germline gives CDR1 SGHAT, CDR2 FQDESV (reference sequence). The CDR3 DNA sequence: TGTGCCAGCAGCTCCTTCTTTCCTAGCGGGGGATTCACAGATACGCAGTATTTT. Amino acids: CASSSFFPSGGFTDTQYF.

This clonotype has at least ten counts. The chain employs TRBV3-1 and TRBJ2-6; D possibly matches TRBD1 or TRBD2 (5 bases each). From germline, CDR1 is LGHDT and CDR2 YNNKEL (reference sequence). This CDR3 region has 16 residues. Between the trimmed V and J ends, which lost 4 bases and 0 bases, there was a span of 10 bases. CDR3 sequence reads: CASSLRGNSGANVLTF. In nucleotides, the CDR3 is TGTGCCAGCAGCCTCCGGGGCAACTCTGGGGCCAACGTCCTGACTTTC.

Ten or more counts support this clonotype. The rearrangement links TRBV6-1 to TRBJ2-5; tentatively, D is TRBD2 (6 bases). CDR3 length: 16 residues. Trimming cost V 6 bases and J 2 bases, with 19 bases left between them. Germline-derived CDR1 and CDR2 are MNHNS and SASEGT. The CDR3: CASSAGPRGPQETQYF. The CDR3 coding sequence is TGTGCCAGCAGCGCCGGTCCGCGGGGCCCACAAGAGACCCAGTACTTC.

This clonotype has a single count. Being one base from a much bigger clone, this may be a read error. The CDR3 carries no conserved terminal phenylalanine or tryptophan, so it likely arises from a read error. This sequence joins TRBV5-1 and TRBJ2-3, with 9 bases aligning to TRBD2. Germline trimming cut 1 base from V and 0 bases from J; bases unmatched to any gene: 3. Germline V lookup: CDR1 SGHRS, CDR2 YFSETQ. This CDR3 has 16 residues. In DNA, the CDR3 is TGCGCCAGCAGCTTGAGCGGGGGGACTAGCACAGATACGCAGTATCTT. This gives the protein CASSLSGGTSTDTQYL.